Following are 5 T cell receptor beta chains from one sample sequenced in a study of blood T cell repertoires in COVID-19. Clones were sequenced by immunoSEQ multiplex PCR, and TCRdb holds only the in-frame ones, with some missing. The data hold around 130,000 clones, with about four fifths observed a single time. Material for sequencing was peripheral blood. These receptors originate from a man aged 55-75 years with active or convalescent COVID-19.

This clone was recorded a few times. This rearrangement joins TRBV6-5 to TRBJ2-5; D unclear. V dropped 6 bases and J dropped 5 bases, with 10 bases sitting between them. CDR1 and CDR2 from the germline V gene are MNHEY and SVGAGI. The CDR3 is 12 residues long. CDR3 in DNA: TGTGCCAGCAGCAACCTCGGGGAGACCCAGTACTTC. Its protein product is CASSNLGETQYF.

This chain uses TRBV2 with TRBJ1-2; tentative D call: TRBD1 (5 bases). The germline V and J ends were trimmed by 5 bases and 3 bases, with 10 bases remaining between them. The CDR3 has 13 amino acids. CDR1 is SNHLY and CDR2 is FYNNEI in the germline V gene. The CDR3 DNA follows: TGTGCCAGCAGTCCCGACAGCTACTATGGCTACACCTTC. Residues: CASSPDSYYGYTF.

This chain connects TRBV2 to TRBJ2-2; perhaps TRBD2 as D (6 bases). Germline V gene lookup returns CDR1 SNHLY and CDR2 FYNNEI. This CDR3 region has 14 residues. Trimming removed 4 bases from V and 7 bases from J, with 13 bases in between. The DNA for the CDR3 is TGTGCCAGCAGTGTTTACGGGAGTAACGGGGAGCTGTTTTTT. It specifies CASSVYGSNGELFF.

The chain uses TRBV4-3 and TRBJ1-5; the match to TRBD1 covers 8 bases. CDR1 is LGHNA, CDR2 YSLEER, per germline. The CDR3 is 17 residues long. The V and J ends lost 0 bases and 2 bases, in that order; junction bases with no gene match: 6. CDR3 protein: CASSQDRTGGGNQPQHF. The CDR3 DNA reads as TGCGCCAGCAGCCAAGATAGAACAGGGGGAGGCAATCAGCCCCAGCATTTT.

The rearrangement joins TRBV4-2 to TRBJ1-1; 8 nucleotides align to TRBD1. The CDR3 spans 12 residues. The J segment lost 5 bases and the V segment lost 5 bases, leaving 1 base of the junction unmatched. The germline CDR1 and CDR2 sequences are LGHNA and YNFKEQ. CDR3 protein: CASSDRGTEAFF. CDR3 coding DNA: TGTGCCAGCAGCGACAGGGGTACTGAAGCTTTCTTT.